Shown below are 25 T cell receptor beta chains from a single sample sequenced in a study of T cell repertoires in cytomegalovirus infection. The antigens for these receptors are not known. TCRdb reprocessed the reads via MiXCR and lists one record per CDR3 protein. The sample shows roughly 310,000 distinct CDR3 sequences, almost 30% of them seen only once. The source was cultured PBMCs, collected from culture after CMV antigen stimulation. The source of these receptors is a human donor in good health (CMV status not recorded). Some clones in this sample may be carry-over from other donors' samples.

This clonotype occurred many times. The chain couples TRBV7-3 to TRBJ2-7, with TRBD1 matching over 11 bases. Germline V gene data show CDR1 as SGHTA and CDR2 as FQGTGA. The CDR3 loop spans 15 amino acids. The trim removed 5 bases at V and 0 bases at J, leaving 3 bases unmatched. CDR3 sequence: CASSVGTGGSYEQYF. In nucleotides, the CDR3 is TGTGCCAGCAGCGTAGGGACAGGGGGCTCCTACGAGCAGTACTTC.

This clonotype was recorded a few times. V gene TRBV6-1 combines with J gene TRBJ1-1; the D gene is possibly TRBD1 (5 bases). The CDR3 has 13 amino acids. Trimming pared 7 bases from V and 3 bases from J, leaving 12 bases between. Germline V gives CDR1 MNHNS, CDR2 SASEGT. In DNA, the CDR3 is TGTGCCAGCACTCCGGGACGGCACACTGAAGCTTTCTTT. Protein sequence: CASTPGRHTEAFF.

The gene calls are TRBV12-3 or TRBV12-4 and TRBJ1-2; D uncertain. V was cut by 6 bases and J by 8 bases, with 10 bases left in between. The CDR3 totals 11 residues. CDR3: CASSLQEGYTF. In DNA, the CDR3 is TGTGCCAGCAGCTTACAAGAAGGCTACACCTTC.

This clonotype came up a few times. The chain uses TRBV12-3 or TRBV12-4 and TRBJ1-1; a possible D gene is TRBD1 (5 bases). The V gene lost 5 bases and the J gene lost 5 bases, with 15 bases spanning the gap. CDR3 size: 14 residues. The CDR3 DNA reads TGTGCCAGCAGTCAAACCCCGGGGCGTACTGAAGCTTTCTTT. This gives the protein CASSQTPGRTEAFF.

This clonotype was seen only a few times. The gene calls are TRBV6-8 and TRBJ2-1, with D uncertain. This CDR3 comprises 15 residues. Germline assignment: CDR1 MNHGY and CDR2 SAAAGT. V shed 5 bases and J shed 1 base, with 12 bases lying between them. This CDR3 is CASSQDEWSYNEQFF. As DNA, the CDR3 is TGTGCCAGCAGTCAAGACGAGTGGTCCTACAATGAGCAGTTCTTC.

For the CDR3, the DNA is TGTGCCAGCGGCCAGCAGGGTATGGTCAATCAGCCCCAGCATTTT. Its translation is CASGQQGMVNQPQHF. The V gene is TRBV2, the J gene TRBJ1-5; D is perhaps TRBD1 (5 bases). The germline CDR1 and CDR2 sequences are SNHLY and FYNNEI. This CDR3 has 15 amino acids. Trimming took off 8 bases at V and 3 bases at J, with 17 bases between the two ends.

This clonotype has just one count. V gene TRBV23-1 combines with J gene TRBJ2-2; D is perhaps TRBD2 (6 bases). Being an ORF, TRBV23-1 has a function that is uncertain. CDR3 length equals 16 residues. V was pared by 4 bases and J by 3 bases, with 15 bases between. In DNA form, the CDR3 reads TGCGCCAGCAGTCCCCTCAAAACGGGGGACACCGGGGAGCTGTTTTTT. This sequence encodes CASSPLKTGDTGELFF.

V and J are TRBV6-5 and TRBJ1-2; D is possibly TRBD1 (6 bases). The CDR3 sequence is 14 residues long. Germline loops: CDR1 MNHEY, CDR2 SVGAGI. V was pared by 6 bases and J by 0 bases, with 11 bases between. CDR3 in DNA: TGTGCCAGCAGCCGACAGGTCGCTAACTATGGCTACACCTTC. Amino acid sequence: CASSRQVANYGYTF.

This clonotype was detected only a few times. The chain combines TRBV6-6 with TRBJ1-5; the D gene is possibly TRBD1 (6 bases). Germline assignment: CDR1 MNHNY and CDR2 SVGAGI (reference sequence). This CDR3 spans 18 amino acids. Trimming took off 0 bases at V and 6 bases at J, with 21 bases between the two ends. Here the CDR3 reads CASSYSTREQGRGQPQHF. CDR3 DNA: TGTGCCAGCAGTTACTCGACCCGAGAACAGGGAAGGGGTCAGCCCCAGCATTTT.

This rearrangement joins TRBV20-1 to TRBJ1-1, with TRBD1 matching 10 bases. This CDR3 has 15 amino acids. CDR1 and CDR2 (germline): DFQATT, SNEGSKA (reference sequence). V was clipped by 5 bases and J by 4 bases; unmatched bases: 10. The CDR3 coding sequence is TGCAGTGCTCTATCACTTGGGACAGGGGCCACTGAAGCTTTCTTT. Translation: CSALSLGTGATEAFF.

A few counts support this clonotype. V is TRBV10-3 and J is TRBJ1-2, with D possibly matching TRBD1 (6 bases). In germline, CDR1 is ENHRY, CDR2 SYGVKD. Trimming took 4 bases from V and 3 from J, leaving 9 bases between them. CDR3 length: 13 amino acids. The CDR3 DNA is TGTGCCATCAGTGTTAGGGGGGACTATGGCTACACCTTC. Protein sequence: CAISVRGDYGYTF.

This clonotype has at least ten counts. The chain employs TRBV4-1 and TRBJ1-2; no clear D. Germline assignment: CDR1 MGHRA and CDR2 YSYEKL. V lost 3 bases to trimming and J lost 0 bases, with 11 bases between them. This CDR3 spans 15 amino acids. CDR3 residues: CASSHNPGPNYGYTF. The CDR3 nucleotides are TGCGCCAGCAGCCATAACCCCGGGCCTAACTATGGCTACACCTTC.

This CDR3 is CASSPQGPGTNEKLFF. The CDR3 DNA follows: TGTGCCAGCAGCCCCCAGGGCCCGGGGACAAATGAAAAACTGTTTTTT. The chain joins TRBV5-4 to TRBJ1-4; D possibly corresponds to TRBD1 (6 bases). CDR1 SGHNT and CDR2 YYREEE come from the germline V gene (reference sequence). The ends were cut back, 4 bases at V and 5 bases at J, with 18 bases in the middle. This CDR3 has 16 residues.

The chain combines TRBV19 with TRBJ1-1; unclear D gene. The ends were cut back, 4 bases at V and 5 bases at J, with 14 bases in the middle. CDR1 LNHDA and CDR2 SQIVND come from the germline V gene (reference sequence). The CDR3 is made up of 14 amino acids. As DNA, the CDR3 is TGTGCCAGTAGTAAGACTATAGGAGGGACTGAAGCTTTCTTT. Its protein product is CASSKTIGGTEAFF.

V and J are TRBV20-1 and TRBJ1-3, with D possibly TRBD1 on 5 matching bases. Germline V gives CDR1 DFQATT, CDR2 SNEGSKA (reference sequence). Trimming cost V 3 bases and J 2 bases, with 8 bases left between them. The CDR3 has 13 amino acids. CDR3 in DNA: TGCAGTGCTAGTCCCAGGGCTGGAAACACCATATATTTT. Its translation: CSASPRAGNTIYF.

V gene TRBV12-3 or TRBV12-4 combines with J gene TRBJ2-5; 13 nucleotides match TRBD2. The CDR3 spans 16 residues. After removal of 6 bases from V and 2 bases from J, the junction contained 6 bases not matched to a gene. The DNA of the CDR3 is TGTGCCAGCAGCCGCGGACTAGCGGGGGAGCAAGAGACCCAGTACTTC. Residues: CASSRGLAGEQETQYF.

In this sample, this clonotype turned up a few times. J is TRBJ1-1 and V is TRBV7-6, with TRBD1 matching 7 bases. Germline-derived CDR1 and CDR2 are SGHVS and FNYEAQ. With V trimmed by 1 base and J by 3 bases, 8 bases remained unmatched. This CDR3 contains 16 residues. The CDR3 sequence: CASSLGFGRGDTEAFF. The CDR3 DNA reads as TGTGCCAGCAGCTTAGGGTTCGGCAGGGGGGACACTGAAGCTTTCTTT.

In its sample, this clonotype was seen many times. The CDR3 DNA reads TGTGCCAGCAGCTTAACTAGCACCTACGAGCAGTACTTC. It yields the protein CASSLTSTYEQYF. The chain links TRBV7-2 to TRBJ2-7; the D gene is possibly TRBD2 (6 bases). Looked up from germline, CDR1 is SGHTA and CDR2 is FQGNSA. The CDR3 runs to 13 residues. Deletions cut 2 bases from V and 2 bases from J, with 7 bases between.

Only a few counts were recorded for this clonotype. The chain employs TRBV12-3 or TRBV12-4 and TRBJ2-1; TRBD1 aligns across 7 bases. Unmatched junction bases numbered 4, after V lost 0 bases and J lost 5 bases. The CDR3 consists of 15 residues. The CDR3 spells CASSLAAGTDNEQFF. The DNA of the CDR3 is TGTGCCAGCAGTTTAGCGGCAGGGACAGACAATGAGCAGTTCTTC.

This clonotype showed up many times. The rearrangement joins TRBV20-1 to TRBJ1-2, with TRBD1 matching over 10 bases. The CDR3 is 16 residues long. The J segment lost 3 bases and the V segment lost 3 bases, leaving 10 bases of the junction unmatched. Germline CDR1 and CDR2: DFQATT and SNEGSKA (reference sequence). CDR3: CSARTSGTGEHYGYTF. CDR3 DNA sequence: TGCAGTGCTAGGACCTCCGGGACAGGGGAACACTATGGCTACACCTTC.

This clonotype appeared many times. The J gene is TRBJ1-1, the V gene TRBV2, with 7 nucleotides matching TRBD1. This CDR3 is built from 13 residues. V dropped 7 bases and J dropped 5; count of bases not matched to a gene: 7. Per germline, CDR1 SNHLY and CDR2 FYNNEI. CDR3 amino acids: CASITGVRTEAFF. CDR3 nucleotides: TGTGCCAGCATTACAGGGGTTCGGACTGAAGCTTTCTTT.

The V and J genes are TRBV15 and TRBJ1-2, with no clear D. Germline V gives CDR1 LNHNV, CDR2 YYDKDF (reference sequence). V was shortened by 2 bases and J by 4 bases, with 8 bases between the two germline ends. The CDR3 contains 13 residues. For the CDR3, the DNA is TGTGCCACCAGCAGACAAGGTAGCTATGGCTACACCTTC. Translating gives CATSRQGSYGYTF.

The chain is built from TRBV7-4 and TRBJ2-2; the D call may be TRBD1 or TRBD2 (5 bases each). V lost 4 bases and J lost 5, with 14 bases in between. Germline V CDR1 and CDR2: SGHVT, SQSDAQ. The CDR3 contains 15 residues. The CDR3 loop reads CASSSRGDGTGELFF. In DNA form, the CDR3 reads TGTGCCAGCAGCTCACGAGGGGACGGGACCGGGGAGCTGTTTTTT.

The chain uses TRBV28 and TRBJ2-5; D unclear. The CDR3 has 14 residues. Trimming shortened V by 3 bases and J by 1 base, and 9 bases separated the two germline ends. In germline, CDR1 is MDHEN, CDR2 SYDVKM. As DNA, the CDR3 is TGTGCCAGCAGTTTCCAGCGACTCCAAGAGACCCAGTACTTC. Translated, it gives CASSFQRLQETQYF.

The chain couples TRBV12-3 or TRBV12-4 to TRBJ1-3; 7 nucleotides match TRBD1. V was pared by 5 bases and J by 2 bases, with 6 bases of the junction left unmatched. The CDR3 runs to 15 residues. The CDR3 protein is CASSPTGMPGNTIYF. DNA for the CDR3: TGTGCCAGCAGTCCGACAGGGATGCCTGGAAACACCATATATTTT.